This T cell receptor beta chain was profiled in a study of shared T cell receptors in the human thymus. V shed 7 bases, J shed 4 bases, and the junction held 3 bases outside the gene matches. CDR1 and CDR2 from the germline V gene are SGHRS and YFSETQ. The CDR3 runs 12 residues. Only in-frame clones appear in the TCRdb table, and some are missing; sequencing was by immunoSEQ multiplex PCR. The data show roughly 660,000 clones, with more than 75% seen just once and about 0.01% held by the top ten. The sample was also reused in another study, on human thymus T cells. That work contributes: Thymic TCR repertoires of unrelated people reportedly overlapped highly.

The sequence derives from a boy in the first two years of life with a congenital heart defect. The sample consisted of thymocytes. V usage is TRBV5-1 and J usage is TRBJ1-2; 8 bases are a match to TRBD1. CDR3 DNA: TGCGCCAGCGGAGGGACAGGCTATGGCTACACCTTC. Translation gives CASGGTGYGYTF. The full variable domain, rest sourced from reference TRBV5-1 and TRBJ1-2, is KAGVTQTPRYLIKTRGQQVTLSCSPISGHRSVSWYQQTPGQGLQFLFEYFSETQRNKGNFPGRFSGRQFSNSRSEMNVSTLELGDSALYLCASGGTGYGYTFGSGTRLTVV.